These 8 T cell receptor beta chains originate from one sample sequenced in a study of blood T cells in healthy people across ages. Through a sample-barcoded 5' primer and a J-beta primer mix, a second PCR was run for roughly 6 to 12 cycles. TCRdb reprocessed the 5' RACE reads with MiXCR, giving one entry per CDR3 protein. Of hundreds of thousands of distinct CDR3 sequences listed, 45% to 60% are singletons. Sequencing was performed on blood. These receptors were obtained from a woman of 80 years or more in good health.

V and J are TRBV6-5 and TRBJ2-2; 8 bases are shared with TRBD2. CDR1 and CDR2 (germline): MNHEY, SVGAGI. The CDR3 is 17 residues long. J was trimmed by 4 bases and V by 2 bases; bases with no gene match: 9. CDR3 coding DNA: TGTGCCAGCAGTTACCCTGGACTAGCCCGGGGCACCGGGGAGCTGTTTTTT. This translates into CASSYPGLARGTGELFF.

About this clonotype: A much larger clone is a single base away; this may be a read error. The CDR3 nucleotides read TGCGCCAGCAGCCTTAATGGGTGGAGAGGGAATGAGCAGTTCTTC. Translated: CASSLNGWRGNEQFF. The chain combines TRBV5-1 with TRBJ2-1; weak D call: TRBD2 (5 bases). Germline lookup yields CDR1 SGHRS and CDR2 YFSETQ. The V gene lost 4 bases and the J gene lost 7 bases, with 18 bases spanning the gap. The CDR3 runs 15 residues.

The V and J genes are TRBV4-1 and TRBJ2-4; D may be TRBD1 or TRBD2 (5 bases each). Germline V gene lookup returns CDR1 MGHRA and CDR2 YSYEKL. The CDR3 runs 17 residues. The ends were cut back, 1 base at V and 3 bases at J, with 16 bases in the middle. In nucleotides, the CDR3 is TGCGCCAGCAGCCAAGGAGGGACGGAGCTAGGCAAAAACATTCAGTACTTC. Translating gives CASSQGGTELGKNIQYF.

This clonotype was recorded only once. The V and J genes are TRBV6-4 and TRBJ2-1; TRBD2 aligns across 8 bases. The CDR3 is 14 residues long. Unmatched junction bases numbered 2, after V lost 3 bases and J lost 4 bases. Germline values: CDR1 MRHNA, CDR2 SNTAGT. DNA for the CDR3: TGTGCCAGCAGTGATAGCGGGATATACAATGAGCAGTTCTTC. It is translated as CASSDSGIYNEQFF.

V and J are TRBV25-1 and TRBJ2-1; D gene unclear. Trimming removed 1 base at V and 0 bases at J, with 7 bases between. CDR1 MGHDK and CDR2 SYGVNS come from the germline V gene. The CDR3 spans 15 residues. As DNA, the CDR3 is TGTGCCAGCAGTGAATTCGACAACTCCTACAATGAGCAGTTCTTC. Protein sequence: CASSEFDNSYNEQFF.

This clonotype showed up many times. The rearrangement links TRBV20-1 to TRBJ2-3, with D possibly called TRBD1 or TRBD2 (6 bases each). The CDR3 is 15 amino acids. V lost 1 base and J 1 base, leaving 12 bases between the germline ends. Germline CDR1 is DFQATT and CDR2 is SNEGSKA (reference sequence). The CDR3 region has the DNA TGCAGTGCTAGAGTCGCGAGGGGGGGCACAGATACGCAGTATTTT. It is translated as CSARVARGGTDTQYF.

In this sample, this clonotype turned up many times. The V gene is TRBV20-1, the J gene TRBJ2-5; TRBD2 might be the D (5 bases). V lost 5 bases and J lost 0, with 13 bases in between. Germline V gives CDR1 DFQATT, CDR2 SNEGSKA (reference sequence). This CDR3 spans 14 amino acids. The CDR3: CSALGSGNQETQYF. DNA of the CDR3: TGCAGTGCTCTGGGTTCCGGGAACCAAGAGACCCAGTACTTC.

This clonotype was counted at least ten times. This chain uses TRBV12-3 or TRBV12-4 with TRBJ1-2; 8 nucleotides line up with TRBD1. V was pared by 5 bases and J by 6 bases, with 5 bases of the junction left unmatched. This CDR3 has 13 amino acids. CDR3 sequence: CASSPGGYDGYTF. The CDR3 nucleotides read TGTGCCAGCAGTCCAGGGGGCTACGATGGCTACACCTTC.